This entry describes one TCR beta chain. As yet, its antigen is unknown. The sample belongs to a study of shared clonotypes between healthy human individuals. Whole-study findings and limits: Four donors shared approximately 5% of their naive CD4 clonotypes. Naive subsets usually exceeded memory subsets in estimated richness. Tissues were not sampled, only blood, and their repertoires likely differ.

The repertoire was sequenced with immunoSEQ multiplex PCR; TCRdb's copy has only in-frame clones and lacks some. The sample holds about 1.4 million clones, over 95% seen once. Investigators divided CD4+ cells into CD45RA+ naive and CD45RA-negative memory subsets. The CDR3 extends over 14 amino acids. Looked up from germline, CDR1 is SGHNT and CDR2 is YYREEE (reference sequence). The trim removed 3 bases at V and 0 bases at J, leaving 2 bases unmatched. V gene TRBV5-4 combines with J gene TRBJ1-2, with 7 bases fitting TRBD1. Sequences were obtained from naive CD4+ T cells sorted from blood. Stated subset: CD45RA+ positively selected. This TCR derives from a man aged 25 to 40 in good health. This CDR3 is CASSSQGSNYGYTF. The CDR3 nucleotides read TGTGCCAGCAGCTCACAGGGGTCTAACTATGGCTACACCTTC.